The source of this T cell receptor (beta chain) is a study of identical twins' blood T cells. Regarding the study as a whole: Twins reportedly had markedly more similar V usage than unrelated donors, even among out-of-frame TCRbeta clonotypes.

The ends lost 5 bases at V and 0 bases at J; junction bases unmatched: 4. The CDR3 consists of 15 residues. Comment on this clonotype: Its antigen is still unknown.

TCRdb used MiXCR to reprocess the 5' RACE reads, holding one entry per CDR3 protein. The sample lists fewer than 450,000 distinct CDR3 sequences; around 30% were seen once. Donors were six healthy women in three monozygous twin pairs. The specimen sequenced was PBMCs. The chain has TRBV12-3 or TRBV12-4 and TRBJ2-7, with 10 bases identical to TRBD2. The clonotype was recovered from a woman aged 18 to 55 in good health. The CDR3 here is CASSHRTSGSYEQYF. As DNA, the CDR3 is TGTGCCAGCAGTCATCGGACTAGCGGCTCCTACGAGCAGTACTTC.